This entry features one T cell receptor (beta chain) sequence. TCRdb independently ran MiXCR on the PCR reads; one entry per CDR3 protein. Of about 510,000 distinct CDR3 sequences in the sample, 25% are singletons; the top ten hold about 0.75%. This specimen belongs to a study of molecular identifiers for immune sequencing clone quantification. Between the trimmed V and J ends, which lost 0 bases and 0 bases, there was a span of 10 bases. Germline CDR1 reads SGHRS; CDR2 reads YFSETQ. The length of the CDR3 is 16 residues. Researchers sorted naive CD8 T cells as cells that were CD8+CD4-CCR7+CD45RA+. The clonotype was recovered from a human donor in good health. Some libraries in this study had Jurkat cell RNA spiked in. The chain combines TRBV5-1 with TRBJ1-3, with D uncertain. The sequencing input was naive CD8+ T cells from blood, with Jurkat cell RNA spiked in. Specified subset: FACS-sorted CD8+CD4-CCR7+CD45RA+ naive T cells. CDR3 protein: CASSLAGWGSGNTIYF. The DNA of the CDR3 is TGCGCCAGCAGCTTGGCCGGATGGGGCTCTGGAAACACCATATATTTT.